The 14 T cell receptor beta chains in this list originate from one sample, sequenced in a study of regulatory T cells in long-lasting Graves disease. Assembly of TCR beta libraries relied on iRepertoire HTBI primers together with Arm-PCR of CDR3 regions. One entry per CDR3 protein results from TCRdb running MiXCR on the multiplex PCR reads. The profile covers about 420,000 distinct CDR3 sequences, with roughly 15% appearing a single time and 20% to 25% taken by the ten largest. Described time point: newly diagnosed GD, antithyroid drugs for less than 3 months. Generation of the TCR library employed RNA extracted from PBMCs. These data also formed part of another study, on T cells in Graves' hyperthyroidism and ophthalmopathy.

The source material was peripheral blood mononuclear cells (PBMCs), sampled at new diagnosis, from a patient treated with antithyroid drugs. The source of these receptors is a woman aged 18-30 years with Graves disease.

Remarks on this clonotype: A much larger clone differs by one base, so this may be a read error. The chain combines TRBV2 with TRBJ2-1, with TRBD1 matching 7 bases. The CDR3 runs to 13 residues. Trimming at V came to 6 bases and at J to 10 bases, leaving 9 bases not matched to a gene. The V gene's germline CDR1 is SNHLY and CDR2 FYNNEI. CDR3 protein: CASSGQATYEQFF. The CDR3 DNA reads as TGTGCCAGCAGCGGACAGGCAACCTACGAGCAGTTCTTC.

This chain links TRBV5-5 with TRBJ2-3; D is uncertain. The germline V gene has CDR1 SGHKS and CDR2 YYEKEE (reference sequence). CDR3 length: 11 residues. V lost 3 bases and J lost 9, with 8 bases in between. The CDR3 DNA is TGTGCCAGCAGCTGGGCCGGGACGCAGTATTTT. Residues: CASSWAGTQYF.

This clonotype was observed at least ten times. The rearrangement joins TRBV12-3 or TRBV12-4 to TRBJ1-5; D not resolved. This CDR3 region has 19 residues. V was pared by 2 bases and J by 5 bases, with 25 bases between. This CDR3 reads CASSLRVLMRTGGYQPQHF. The DNA of the CDR3 is TGTGCCAGCAGTTTAAGGGTATTAATGAGGACGGGAGGCTATCAGCCCCAGCATTTT.

This clonotype was seen many times. This chain joins TRBV12-3 or TRBV12-4 and TRBJ1-2; D is uncertain. Trimming took off 5 bases at V and 8 bases at J, with 18 bases between the two ends. The CDR3 is 14 residues long. CDR3 sequence (DNA): TGTGCCAGCAGTCCCCGGACCTTTTCCGGCGGCTACACCTTC. As protein: CASSPRTFSGGYTF.

This clonotype was counted at least ten times. The V call is TRBV12-3 or TRBV12-4, the J call TRBJ1-6, with a tentative D call TRBD1 (5 bases). V lost 5 bases and J lost 8, with 19 bases in between. The CDR3 totals 16 residues. CDR3 coding DNA: TGTGCCAGCAGTCCCGGGTCCACGGGGGGTTATTCACCCCTCCACTTT. This gives the protein CASSPGSTGGYSPLHF.

This sequence joins TRBV4-1 and TRBJ2-5; 8 bases are a match to TRBD1. This CDR3 region has 15 residues. V lost 0 bases, J lost 2 bases, and 2 bases stayed unmatched. In germline, CDR1 is MGHRA, CDR2 YSYEKL. CDR3 DNA sequence: TGCGCCAGCAGCCAAGAGGGACAGGCACAAGAGACCCAGTACTTC. It yields the protein CASSQEGQAQETQYF.

This clonotype has at least ten counts. The V and J genes are TRBV3-1 and TRBJ2-5; a weak D match, TRBD1 (5 bases). The CDR3 loop spans 13 amino acids. The germline gives CDR1 LGHDT, CDR2 YNNKEL (reference sequence). V lost 2 bases and J lost 4, with 8 bases in between. Here the CDR3 reads CASSQSDRETQYF. For the CDR3, the DNA is TGTGCCAGCAGCCAATCTGACAGAGAGACCCAGTACTTC.

To note about this clonotype: A read error may be the cause here, since a much bigger clone is one base away. The chain carries TRBV20-1 and TRBJ2-5; 10 bases line up with TRBD2. This CDR3 is built from 14 residues. Germline CDR1 DFQATT, CDR2 SNEGSKA (reference sequence). Losses at the gene ends were 2 bases for V and 11 bases for J; bases not matched to a gene: 11. CDR3 nucleotide sequence: TGCAGTGCTAGAACGAGCGGGAGGGTCCATGAGCAGTACTTC. Translated: CSARTSGRVHEQYF.

This clonotype was seen at least ten times. This chain connects TRBV6-5 to TRBJ2-1; D may correspond to TRBD1 or TRBD2 (5 bases each). The CDR3 consists of 14 residues. Trimming removed 4 bases at V and 10 bases at J, with 17 bases between. The germline V gene has CDR1 MNHEY and CDR2 SVGAGI. The CDR3 DNA follows: TGTGCCAGCAGTTCGGGGCTAGCAGGTTCCGAGCAGTTCTTC. Its protein is CASSSGLAGSEQFF.

Only a few counts were recorded for this clonotype. The CDR3 bases are TGTGCCAGCAGTGAACTAGATGTTATTAAGTACTTC. Translation: CASSELDVIKYF. The chain couples TRBV12-3 or TRBV12-4 to TRBJ2-7; TRBD2 is a possible D gene (5 bases). This CDR3 contains 12 residues. V lost 5 bases and J 11 bases, leaving 16 bases between the germline ends.

The sample holds many counts of this clonotype. The chain has TRBV28 and TRBJ2-6; 9 bases are shared with TRBD1. Germline values: CDR1 MDHEN, CDR2 SYDVKM. This CDR3 has 16 residues. With V trimmed by 3 bases and J by 1 base, 1 base remained unmatched. In nucleotides, the CDR3 is TGTGCCAGCAGTTTGACAGGGGGGTCTGGGGCCAACGTCCTGACTTTC. The encoded protein is CASSLTGGSGANVLTF.

This clonotype has a handful of counts. The chain joins TRBV6-1 to TRBJ1-1; D remains ambiguous. The CDR3 totals 12 residues. Germline CDR1 MNHNS, CDR2 SASEGT. Trimming shortened V by 6 bases and J by 2 bases, and 7 bases separated the two germline ends. DNA of the CDR3: TGTGCCAGCAGAAAGGTTAACACTGAAGCTTTCTTT. As protein: CASRKVNTEAFF.

This clonotype was counted a few times. The rearrangement joins TRBV27 to TRBJ1-4, with a tentative D call TRBD1 (5 bases). Germline V gene lookup returns CDR1 MNHEY and CDR2 SMNVEV (reference sequence). This CDR3 contains 14 residues. Trimming shortened V by 7 bases and J by 3 bases, and 12 bases separated the two germline ends. CDR3 coding DNA: TGTGCCAGCACCACAGGAGAATCTAATGAAAAACTGTTTTTT. Residues: CASTTGESNEKLFF.

This clonotype was counted only a few times. The chain carries TRBV7-9 and TRBJ2-1, with 7 bases matching TRBD2. The junction had 4 bases not matched to a gene; V was cut back by 7 bases and J by 4 bases. Per germline, CDR1 SEHNR and CDR2 FQNEAQ (reference sequence). The CDR3 runs to 13 residues. The CDR3 loop reads CASTSSGYNEQFF. The CDR3 bases are TGTGCCAGCACCTCTAGCGGATACAATGAGCAGTTCTTC. The full variable domain, in which reference TRBV7-9 and TRBJ2-1 provide the parts outside the CDR3, is DTGVSQNPRHKITKRGQNVTFRCDPISEHNRLYWYRQTLGQGPEFLTYFQNEAQLEKSRLLSDRFSAERPKGSFSTLEIQRTEQGDSAMYLCASTSSGYNEQFFGPGTRLTVL.